The subject of this entry is one T cell receptor beta chain. It was ten milliliters of peripheral blood that were drawn from each donor. This CDR3 has 16 amino acids. The V end was cut by 6 bases, the J end by 3 bases, with 20 bases between. Germline V lookup: CDR1 MNHEY, CDR2 SVGEGT. This sample stems from a study of blood T cells in healthy people across ages. With a J-beta primer mix and a sample-barcoded 5' primer, a second PCR ran about 7 to 12 cycles. Unique molecular identifiers of 12 random nucleotides labeled each cDNA. TCRdb reprocessed the 5' RACE reads via MiXCR and lists one record per CDR3 protein. The sample lists 650,000 to 900,000 distinct CDR3 sequences; about 62% were seen once.

This receptor was obtained from a man between 25 and 39 years old in good health. Sequencing was carried out using blood. The genes are TRBV6-2 or TRBV6-3 and TRBJ2-5; D may be TRBD2 (7 bases). CDR3 DNA: TGTGCCAGCAGAGCCTCTCCGGGGGGCCTAAAAGAGACCCAGTACTTC. Protein product: CASRASPGGLKETQYF.